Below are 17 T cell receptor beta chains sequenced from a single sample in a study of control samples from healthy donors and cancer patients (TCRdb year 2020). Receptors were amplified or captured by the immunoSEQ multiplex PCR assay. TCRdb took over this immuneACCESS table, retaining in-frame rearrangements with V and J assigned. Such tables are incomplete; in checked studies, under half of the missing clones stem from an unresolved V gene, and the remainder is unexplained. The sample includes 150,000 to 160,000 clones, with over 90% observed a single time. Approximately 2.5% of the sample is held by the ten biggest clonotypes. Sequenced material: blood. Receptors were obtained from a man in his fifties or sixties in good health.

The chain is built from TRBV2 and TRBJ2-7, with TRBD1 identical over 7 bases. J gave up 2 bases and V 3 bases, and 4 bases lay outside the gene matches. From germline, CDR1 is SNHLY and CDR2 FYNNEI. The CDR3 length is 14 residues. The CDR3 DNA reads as TGTGCCAGCAGTGAGTTGGACAGGACCTACGAGCAGTACTTC. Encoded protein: CASSELDRTYEQYF.

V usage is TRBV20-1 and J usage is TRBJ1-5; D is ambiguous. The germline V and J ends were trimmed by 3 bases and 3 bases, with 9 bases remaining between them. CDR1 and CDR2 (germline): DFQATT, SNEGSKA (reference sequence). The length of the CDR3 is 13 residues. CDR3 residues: CSASNSFNQPQHF. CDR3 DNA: TGCAGTGCTAGTAACAGCTTCAATCAGCCCCAGCATTTT.

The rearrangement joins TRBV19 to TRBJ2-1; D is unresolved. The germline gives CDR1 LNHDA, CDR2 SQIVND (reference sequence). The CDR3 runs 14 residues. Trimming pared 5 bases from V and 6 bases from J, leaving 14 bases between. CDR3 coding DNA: TGTGCCAGTAGTGTCCCCCTCCCGGGCAATGAGCAGTTCTTC. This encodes CASSVPLPGNEQFF.

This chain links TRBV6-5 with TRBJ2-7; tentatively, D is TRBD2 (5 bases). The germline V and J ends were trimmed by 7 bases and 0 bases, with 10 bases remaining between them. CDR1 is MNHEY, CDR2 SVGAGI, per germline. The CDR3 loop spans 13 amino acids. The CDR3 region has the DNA TGTGCCAGCAAGGGCCGGGGCTCCTACGAGCAGTACTTC. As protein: CASKGRGSYEQYF.

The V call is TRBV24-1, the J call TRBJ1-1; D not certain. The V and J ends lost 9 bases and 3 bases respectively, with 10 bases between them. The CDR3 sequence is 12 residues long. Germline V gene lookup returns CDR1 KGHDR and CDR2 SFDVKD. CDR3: CATPCGDTEAFF. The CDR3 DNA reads TGTGCCACCCCGTGCGGGGACACTGAAGCTTTCTTT.

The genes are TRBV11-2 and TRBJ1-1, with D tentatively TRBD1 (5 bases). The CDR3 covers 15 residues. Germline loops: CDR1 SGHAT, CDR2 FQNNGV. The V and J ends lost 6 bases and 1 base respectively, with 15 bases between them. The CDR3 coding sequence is TGTGCCAGCAGTCATCCGGGGACGCAGAACACTGAAGCTTTCTTT. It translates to CASSHPGTQNTEAFF.

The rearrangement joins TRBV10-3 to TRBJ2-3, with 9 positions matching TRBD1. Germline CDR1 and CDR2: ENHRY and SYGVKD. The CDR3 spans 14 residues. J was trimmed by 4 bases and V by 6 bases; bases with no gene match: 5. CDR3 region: CAISRTGAADTQYF. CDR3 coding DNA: TGTGCCATCAGCCGGACAGGGGCCGCAGATACGCAGTATTTT.

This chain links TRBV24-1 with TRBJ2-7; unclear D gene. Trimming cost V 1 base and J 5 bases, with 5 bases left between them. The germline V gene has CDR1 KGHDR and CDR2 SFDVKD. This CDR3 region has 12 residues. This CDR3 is CATSDFVNEQYF. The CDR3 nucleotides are TGTGCCACCAGTGATTTCGTCAACGAGCAGTACTTC.

CDR3 DNA: TGCGCCAGCATTCCCTTGGGGGGGTCAGGTGGCTACACCTTC. Encoded protein: CASIPLGGSGGYTF. V usage is TRBV10-2 and J usage is TRBJ1-2, with D maybe TRBD1 (5 bases). Per the germline V gene, CDR1 is WSHSY and CDR2 is SAAADI. Trimming cost V 7 bases and J 7 bases, with 19 bases left between them. The CDR3 is 14 amino acids.

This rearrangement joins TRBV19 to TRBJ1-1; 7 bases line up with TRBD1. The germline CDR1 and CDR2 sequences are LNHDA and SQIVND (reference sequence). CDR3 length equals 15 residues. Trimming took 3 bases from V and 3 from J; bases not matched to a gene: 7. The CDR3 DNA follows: TGTGCCAGTAGTATGGCAGGGGGAGGATACACTGAAGCTTTCTTT. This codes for CASSMAGGGYTEAFF.

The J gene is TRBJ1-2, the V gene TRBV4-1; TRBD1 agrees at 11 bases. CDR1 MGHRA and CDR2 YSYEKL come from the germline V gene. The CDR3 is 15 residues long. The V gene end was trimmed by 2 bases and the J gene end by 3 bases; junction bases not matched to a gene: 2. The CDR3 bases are TGCGCCAGCAGCCAAAGGACAGGGGGCGACTATGGCTACACCTTC. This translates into CASSQRTGGDYGYTF.

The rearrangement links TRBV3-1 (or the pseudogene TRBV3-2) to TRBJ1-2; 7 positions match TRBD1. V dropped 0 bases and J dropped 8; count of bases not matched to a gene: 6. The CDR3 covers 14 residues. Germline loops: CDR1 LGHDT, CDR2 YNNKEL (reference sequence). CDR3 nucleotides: TGTGCCAGCAGCCAAGATGACAGGGCCGGCGGCTACACCTTC. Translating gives CASSQDDRAGGYTF.

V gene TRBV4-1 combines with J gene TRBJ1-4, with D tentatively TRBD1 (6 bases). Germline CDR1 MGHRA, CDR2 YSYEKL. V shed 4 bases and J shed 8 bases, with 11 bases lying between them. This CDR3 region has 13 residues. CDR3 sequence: CASSRWQGEKLFF. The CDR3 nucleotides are TGCGCCAGCAGCCGTTGGCAGGGGGAAAAACTGTTTTTT.

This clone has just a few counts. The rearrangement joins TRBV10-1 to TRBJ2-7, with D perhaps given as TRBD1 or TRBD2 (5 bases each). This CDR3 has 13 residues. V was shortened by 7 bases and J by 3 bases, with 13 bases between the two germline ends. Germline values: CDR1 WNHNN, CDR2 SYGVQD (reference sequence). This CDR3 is CASTRGVGYEQYF. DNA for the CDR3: TGCGCCAGCACGCGAGGGGTAGGCTACGAGCAGTACTTC.

The CDR3 sequence is CASSESGHYNEQFF. Written as DNA, the CDR3 is TGCGCCAGCAGTGAGTCGGGACACTACAATGAGCAGTTCTTC. The chain combines TRBV10-2 with TRBJ2-1; tentative D call: TRBD1 (6 bases). Deletions cut 0 bases from V and 3 bases from J, with 6 bases between. The germline CDR1 and CDR2 sequences are WSHSY and SAAADI. The CDR3 extends over 14 amino acids.

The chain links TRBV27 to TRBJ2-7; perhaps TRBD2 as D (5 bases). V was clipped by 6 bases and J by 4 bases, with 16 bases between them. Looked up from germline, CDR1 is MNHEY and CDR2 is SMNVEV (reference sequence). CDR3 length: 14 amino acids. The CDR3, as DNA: TGTGCCAGCAGCTTGGCTGAGAGGGTTTACGAGCAGTACTTC. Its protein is CASSLAERVYEQYF.

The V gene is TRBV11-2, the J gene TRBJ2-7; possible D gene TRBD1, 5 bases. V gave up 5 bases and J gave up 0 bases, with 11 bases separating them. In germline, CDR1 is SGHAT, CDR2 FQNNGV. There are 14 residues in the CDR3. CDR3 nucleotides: TGTGCCAGCAGCCCCCGGCAGGGCTCCTACGAGCAGTACTTC. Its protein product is CASSPRQGSYEQYF.